The T cell receptor (beta chain) described here comes from a study of regulatory T cells in long-lasting Graves disease. Sequencing libraries for TCR beta were prepared with iRepertoire HTBI primers and Arm-PCR of CDR3 regions. TCRdb analysed the multiplex PCR reads with MiXCR anew, one entry per CDR3 protein. The data contain hundreds of thousands of distinct CDR3 sequences, roughly 20% of them seen just once; the ten biggest clones take up 7% to 10%. The table lists this clonotype with a count of one. Time point reported: persistent/refractory GD, antithyroid drugs over 5 years with positive TRAb. RNA isolated from PBMCs was used to make the TCR library. The sequence derives from a female donor with Graves disease. The sequenced sample was peripheral blood mononuclear cells (PBMCs), obtained when the disease was refractory, from a patient treated with antithyroid drugs.

For the CDR3, the DNA is TGTGCCAGTAGTATCTCCCATTACACCAACTATGGCTACACCTTC. This gives the protein CASSISHYTNYGYTF. This sequence joins TRBV19 and TRBJ1-2, with D unclear. Germline V gene lookup returns CDR1 LNHDA and CDR2 SQIVND (reference sequence). The CDR3 is 15 residues long. Trimming took off 3 bases at V and 2 bases at J, with 13 bases between the two ends.